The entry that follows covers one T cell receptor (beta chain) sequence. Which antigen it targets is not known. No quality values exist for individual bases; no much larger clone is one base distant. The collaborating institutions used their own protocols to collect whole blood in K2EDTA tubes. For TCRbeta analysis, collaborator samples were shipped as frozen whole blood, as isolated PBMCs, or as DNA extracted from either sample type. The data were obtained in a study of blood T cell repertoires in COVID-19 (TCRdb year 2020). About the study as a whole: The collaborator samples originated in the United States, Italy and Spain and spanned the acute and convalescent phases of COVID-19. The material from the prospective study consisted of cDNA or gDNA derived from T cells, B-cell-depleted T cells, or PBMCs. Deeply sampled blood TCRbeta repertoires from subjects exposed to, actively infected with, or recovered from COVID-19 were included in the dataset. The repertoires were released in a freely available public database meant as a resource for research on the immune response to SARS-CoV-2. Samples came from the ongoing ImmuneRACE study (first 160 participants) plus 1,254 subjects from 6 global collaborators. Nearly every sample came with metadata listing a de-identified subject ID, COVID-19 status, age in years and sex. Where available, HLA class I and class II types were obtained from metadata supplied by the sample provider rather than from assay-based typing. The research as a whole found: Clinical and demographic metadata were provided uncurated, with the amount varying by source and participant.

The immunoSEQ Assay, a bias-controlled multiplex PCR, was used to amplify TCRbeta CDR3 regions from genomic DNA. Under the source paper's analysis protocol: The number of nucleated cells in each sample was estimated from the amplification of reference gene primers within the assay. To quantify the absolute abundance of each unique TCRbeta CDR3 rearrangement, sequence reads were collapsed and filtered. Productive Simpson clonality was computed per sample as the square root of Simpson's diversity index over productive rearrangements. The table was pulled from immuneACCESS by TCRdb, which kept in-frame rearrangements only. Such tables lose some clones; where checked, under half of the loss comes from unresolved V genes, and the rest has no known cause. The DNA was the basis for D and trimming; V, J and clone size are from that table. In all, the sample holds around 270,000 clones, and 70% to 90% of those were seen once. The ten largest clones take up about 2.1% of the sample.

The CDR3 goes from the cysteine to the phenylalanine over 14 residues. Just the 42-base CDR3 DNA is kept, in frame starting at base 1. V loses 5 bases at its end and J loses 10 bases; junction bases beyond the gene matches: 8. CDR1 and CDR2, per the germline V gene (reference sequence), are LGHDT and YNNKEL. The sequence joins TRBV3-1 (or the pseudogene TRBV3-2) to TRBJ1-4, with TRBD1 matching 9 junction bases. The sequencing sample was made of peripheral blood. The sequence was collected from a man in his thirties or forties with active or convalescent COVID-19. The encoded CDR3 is CASSSGTGSAKLFF. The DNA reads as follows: TGTGCCAGCAGCTCCGGGACAGGGAGCGCAAAACTGTTTTTT.